This T cell receptor beta chain came from a study of shared clonotypes between healthy human individuals. This clone was seen just once. Its antigen is currently unknown. Regarding the study as a whole: The sharing of roughly 5% of naive CD4 clonotypes was seen across several donors. Richness estimates generally favored naive over memory subsets.

A roughly 200 ng quantity of DNA, tens of thousands of T cell genomes, went into the sorted-subset replicate PCRs. Using immunoSEQ multiplex PCR, the repertoire was profiled, and TCRdb retains in-frame clones only, with some absent. The repertoire includes 400,000 or so clones, about 96% of them detected once, and about 0.32% sits in the top ten. The CDR3 is 12 amino acids. V lost 3 bases to trimming and J lost 10 bases, with 8 bases between them. Germline CDR1 is SGHDT and CDR2 is YYEEEE. Sequencing input: memory CD8+ T cells sorted from blood. Subset meaning: CD45RO+ cells pooled with CCR7-negative TemRA cells. This sequence originates from a man aged 25-45 years in good health. This chain links TRBV5-6 with TRBJ1-6; D remains ambiguous. The CDR3 here is CASSWLGSPLHF. The CDR3 DNA follows: TGTGCCAGCAGCTGGCTAGGGTCACCCCTCCACTTT.